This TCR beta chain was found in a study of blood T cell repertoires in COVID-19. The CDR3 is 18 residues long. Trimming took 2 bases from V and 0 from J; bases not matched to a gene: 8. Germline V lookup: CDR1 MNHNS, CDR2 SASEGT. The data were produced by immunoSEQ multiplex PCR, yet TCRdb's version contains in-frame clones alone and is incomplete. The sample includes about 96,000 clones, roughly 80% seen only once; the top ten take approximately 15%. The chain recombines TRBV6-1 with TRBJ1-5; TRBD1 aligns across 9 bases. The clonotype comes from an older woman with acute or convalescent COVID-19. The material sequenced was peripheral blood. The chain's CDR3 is CASSERRPGQGSNQPQHF. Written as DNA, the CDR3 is TGTGCCAGCAGTGAACGACGTCCGGGACAGGGTAGCAATCAGCCCCAGCATTTT.